This T cell receptor beta chain was profiled in a study of T cells in Graves' hyperthyroidism and ophthalmopathy. The study's findings and limits: Blood also showed most of the thyroid clonotypes that were expanded above 0.001.

The investigators amplified TCR beta CDR3 regions from RNA transcripts. During a first-round RT-PCR of the TCR CDR3, the HTBI primer set was used. Each CDR3 protein is one row after TCRdb ran MiXCR on the multiplex PCR reads. The sample yields hundreds of thousands of distinct CDR3 sequences, about 14% seen once. This clonotype was counted a few times. Its antigen is unknown. The sample consisted of blood. The clonotype originates from a woman aged 18-35 years with Graves' hyperthyroidism.

Here the CDR3 reads CASSWVYYEQYF. The CDR3, as DNA: TGTGCCAGCAGCTGGGTCTACTACGAGCAGTACTTC. This chain links TRBV5-8 with TRBJ2-7; no clear D gene. The CDR3 totals 12 residues. The V and J ends lost 3 bases and 3 bases respectively, with 7 bases between them. From germline, CDR1 is SGHTS and CDR2 YDEGEE.